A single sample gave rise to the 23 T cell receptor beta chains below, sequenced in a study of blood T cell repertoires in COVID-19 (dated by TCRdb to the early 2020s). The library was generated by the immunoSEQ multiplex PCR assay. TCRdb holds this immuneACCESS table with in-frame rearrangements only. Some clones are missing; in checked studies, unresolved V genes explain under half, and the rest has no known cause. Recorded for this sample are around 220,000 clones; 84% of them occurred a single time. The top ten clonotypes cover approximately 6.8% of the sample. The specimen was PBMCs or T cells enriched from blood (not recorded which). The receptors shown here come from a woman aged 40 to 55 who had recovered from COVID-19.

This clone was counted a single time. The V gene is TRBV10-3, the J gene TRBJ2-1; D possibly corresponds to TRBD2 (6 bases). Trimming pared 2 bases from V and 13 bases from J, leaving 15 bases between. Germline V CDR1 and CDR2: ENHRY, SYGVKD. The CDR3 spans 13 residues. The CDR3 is CAISEPHIAVQFF. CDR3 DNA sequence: TGTGCCATCAGTGAGCCGCATATAGCGGTCCAGTTCTTC.

The CDR3 DNA reads TGTGCCAGCAGTTGGGGGACTAGCGGGCTTAACACCGGGGAGCTGTTTTTT. This gives the protein CASSWGTSGLNTGELFF. The V call is TRBV6-2 or TRBV6-3, the J call TRBJ2-2; TRBD2 matches at 12 bases. After removal of 4 bases from V and 2 bases from J, the junction contained 5 bases not matched to a gene. The V gene's germline CDR1 is MNHEY and CDR2 SVGEGT. The CDR3 runs to 17 residues.

CDR3 in amino acids: CASSFNSPNTGELFF. The DNA of the CDR3 is TGCGCCAGCAGCTTTAACAGTCCGAACACCGGGGAGCTGTTTTTT. The chain couples TRBV5-1 to TRBJ2-2; D is unclear. Looked up from germline, CDR1 is SGHRS and CDR2 is YFSETQ. The CDR3 spans 15 residues. Trimming cost V 2 bases and J 0 bases, with 8 bases left between them. The variable domain in full, with the rest retrieved from reference TRBV5-1 and TRBJ2-2, is KAGVTQTPRYLIKTRGQQVTLSCSPISGHRSVSWYQQTPGQGLQFLFEYFSETQRNKGNFPGRFSGRQFSNSRSEMNVSTLELGDSALYLCASSFNSPNTGELFFGEGSRLTVL.

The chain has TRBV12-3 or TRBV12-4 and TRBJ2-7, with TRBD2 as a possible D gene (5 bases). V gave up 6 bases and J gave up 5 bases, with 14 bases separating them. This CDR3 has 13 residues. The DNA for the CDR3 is TGTGCCAGCAGCGACGGAGGTTTCGACGAGCAGTACGTC. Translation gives CASSDGGFDEQYV.

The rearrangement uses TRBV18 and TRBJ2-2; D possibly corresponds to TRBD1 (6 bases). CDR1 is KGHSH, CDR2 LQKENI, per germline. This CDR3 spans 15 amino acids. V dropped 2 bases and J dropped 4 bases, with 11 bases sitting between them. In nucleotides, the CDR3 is TGTGCCAGCTCACCATTCACAGGGTCCACCGGGGAGCTGTTTTTT. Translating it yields CASSPFTGSTGELFF.

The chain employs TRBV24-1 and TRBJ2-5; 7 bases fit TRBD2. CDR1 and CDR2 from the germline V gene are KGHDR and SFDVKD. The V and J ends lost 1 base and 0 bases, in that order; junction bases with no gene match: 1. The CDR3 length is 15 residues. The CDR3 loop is CATSDFTSDQETQYF. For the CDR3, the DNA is TGTGCCACCAGTGATTTCACTAGCGACCAAGAGACCCAGTACTTC.

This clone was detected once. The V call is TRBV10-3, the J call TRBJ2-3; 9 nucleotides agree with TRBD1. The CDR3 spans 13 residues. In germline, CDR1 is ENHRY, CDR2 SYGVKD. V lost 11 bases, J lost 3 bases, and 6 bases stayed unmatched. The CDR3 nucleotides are TGTGCCCTCGGACAGGGGTTGACAGATACGCAGTATTTT. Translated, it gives CALGQGLTDTQYF.

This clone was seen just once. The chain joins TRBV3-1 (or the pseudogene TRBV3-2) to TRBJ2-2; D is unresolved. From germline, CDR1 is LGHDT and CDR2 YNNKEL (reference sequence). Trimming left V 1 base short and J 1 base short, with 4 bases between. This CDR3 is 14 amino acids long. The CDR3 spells CASSQVRNTGELFF. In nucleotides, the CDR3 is TGTGCCAGCAGCCAAGTTAGGAACACCGGGGAGCTGTTTTTT.

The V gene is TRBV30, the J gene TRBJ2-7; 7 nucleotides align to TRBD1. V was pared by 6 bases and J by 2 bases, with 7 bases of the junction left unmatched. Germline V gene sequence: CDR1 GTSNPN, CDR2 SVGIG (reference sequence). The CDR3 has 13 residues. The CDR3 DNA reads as TGTGCCTGCATAAACGGGACAGCCTACGAGCAGTACTTC. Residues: CACINGTAYEQYF. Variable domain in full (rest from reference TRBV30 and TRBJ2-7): SQTIHQWPATLVQPVGSPLSLECTVEGTSNPNLYWYRQAAGRGLQLLFYSVGIGQISSEVPQNLSASRPQDRQFILSSKKLLLSDSGFYLCACINGTAYEQYFGPGTRLTVT.

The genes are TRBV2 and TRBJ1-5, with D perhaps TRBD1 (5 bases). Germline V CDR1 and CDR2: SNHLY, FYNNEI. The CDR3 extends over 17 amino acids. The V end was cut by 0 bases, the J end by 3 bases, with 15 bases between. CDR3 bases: TGTGCCAGCAGTGAAGCCTATCCGGCAGGGATCAATCAGCCCCAGCATTTT. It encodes CASSEAYPAGINQPQHF.

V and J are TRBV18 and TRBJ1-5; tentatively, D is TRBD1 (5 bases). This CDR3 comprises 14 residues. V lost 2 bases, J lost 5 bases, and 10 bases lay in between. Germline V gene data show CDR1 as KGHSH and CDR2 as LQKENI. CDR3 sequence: CASSPSGGDQPQHF. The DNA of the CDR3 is TGTGCCAGCTCACCATCTGGAGGGGATCAGCCCCAGCATTTT.

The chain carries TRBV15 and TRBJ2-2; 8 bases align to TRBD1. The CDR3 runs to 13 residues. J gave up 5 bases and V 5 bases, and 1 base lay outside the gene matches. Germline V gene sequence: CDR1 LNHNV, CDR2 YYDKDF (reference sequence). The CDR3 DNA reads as TGTGCCACCAGCCGACAGGGGACCGGGGAGCTGTTTTTT. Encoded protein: CATSRQGTGELFF.

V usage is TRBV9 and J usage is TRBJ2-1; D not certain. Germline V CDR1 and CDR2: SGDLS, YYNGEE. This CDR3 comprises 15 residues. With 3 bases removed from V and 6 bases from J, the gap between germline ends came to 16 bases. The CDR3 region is CASSAPAGARNEQFF. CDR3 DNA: TGTGCCAGCAGCGCCCCGGCAGGCGCCCGCAATGAGCAGTTCTTC.

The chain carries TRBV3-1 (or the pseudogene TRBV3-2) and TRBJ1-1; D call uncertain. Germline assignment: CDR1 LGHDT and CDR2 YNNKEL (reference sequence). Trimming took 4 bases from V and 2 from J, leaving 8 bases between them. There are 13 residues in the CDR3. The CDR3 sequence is CASSPQENTEAFF. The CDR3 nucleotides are TGTGCCAGCAGCCCACAAGAAAACACTGAAGCTTTCTTT.

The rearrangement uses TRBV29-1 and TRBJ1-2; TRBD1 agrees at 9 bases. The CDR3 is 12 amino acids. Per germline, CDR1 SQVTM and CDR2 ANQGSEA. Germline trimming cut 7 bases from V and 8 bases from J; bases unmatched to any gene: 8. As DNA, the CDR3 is TGCAGCGGAAACACAGGGGGCAAAGGCTACACCTTC. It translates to CSGNTGGKGYTF.

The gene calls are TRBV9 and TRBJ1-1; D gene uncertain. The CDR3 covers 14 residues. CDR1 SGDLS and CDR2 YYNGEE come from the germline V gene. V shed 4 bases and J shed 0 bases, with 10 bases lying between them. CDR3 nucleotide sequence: TGTGCCAGCAGCTCAGGTGTAATGAACACTGAAGCTTTCTTT. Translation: CASSSGVMNTEAFF.

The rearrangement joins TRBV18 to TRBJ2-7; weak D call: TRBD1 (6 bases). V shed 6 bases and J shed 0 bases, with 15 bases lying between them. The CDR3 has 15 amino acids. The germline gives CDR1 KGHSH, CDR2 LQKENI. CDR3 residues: CASSADRESSYEQYF. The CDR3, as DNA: TGTGCCAGCTCTGCGGACAGAGAGAGCTCCTACGAGCAGTACTTC.

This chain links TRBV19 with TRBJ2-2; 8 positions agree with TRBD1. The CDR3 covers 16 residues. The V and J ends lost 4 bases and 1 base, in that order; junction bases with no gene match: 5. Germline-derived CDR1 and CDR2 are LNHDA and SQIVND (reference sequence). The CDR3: CASSRGQAKNTGELFF. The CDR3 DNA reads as TGTGCCAGTAGTAGGGGACAGGCGAAGAACACCGGGGAGCTGTTTTTT.

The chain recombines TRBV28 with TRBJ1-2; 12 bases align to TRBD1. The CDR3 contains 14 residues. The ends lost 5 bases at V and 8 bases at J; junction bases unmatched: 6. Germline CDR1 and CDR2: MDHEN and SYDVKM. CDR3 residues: CASSTTGQGAGYTF. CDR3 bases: TGTGCCAGCAGTACAACGGGACAGGGGGCGGGCTACACCTTC.

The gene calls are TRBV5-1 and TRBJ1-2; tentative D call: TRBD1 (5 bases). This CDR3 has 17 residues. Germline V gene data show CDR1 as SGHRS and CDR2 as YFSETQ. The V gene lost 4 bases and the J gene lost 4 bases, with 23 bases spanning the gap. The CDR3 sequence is CASSPNLAGRQGYGYTF. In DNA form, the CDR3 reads TGCGCCAGCAGCCCCAACTTAGCAGGTCGGCAGGGCTATGGCTACACCTTC.

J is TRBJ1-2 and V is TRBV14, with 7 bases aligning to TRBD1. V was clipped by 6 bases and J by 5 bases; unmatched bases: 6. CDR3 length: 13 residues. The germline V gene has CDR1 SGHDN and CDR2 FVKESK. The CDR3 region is CASSRQGLYGYTF. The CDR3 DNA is TGTGCCAGCAGTCGACAGGGACTTTATGGCTACACCTTC.

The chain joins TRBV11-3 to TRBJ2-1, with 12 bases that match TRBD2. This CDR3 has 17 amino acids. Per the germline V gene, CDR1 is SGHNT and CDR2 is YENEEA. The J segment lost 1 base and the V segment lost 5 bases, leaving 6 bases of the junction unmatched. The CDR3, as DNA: TGTGCCAGCAGCGCGTGGACTAGCGGGAAATCCTACAATGAGCAGTTCTTC. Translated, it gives CASSAWTSGKSYNEQFF.

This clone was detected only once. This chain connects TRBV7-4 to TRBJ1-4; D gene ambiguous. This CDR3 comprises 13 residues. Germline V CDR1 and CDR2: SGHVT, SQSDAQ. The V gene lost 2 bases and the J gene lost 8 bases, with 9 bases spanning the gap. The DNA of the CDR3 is TGTGCCAGCAGCTTACGGGAGCCAGAAAAACTGTTTTTT. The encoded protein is CASSLREPEKLFF.